This T cell receptor (beta chain) was identified during a study of OX40 agonist ivuxolimab in advanced cancers. Findings of the study overall: Clonal expansion among partial responders at 0.1-3.0 mg/kg ranked near the lowest. The study observed clonal expansion of CD4+ and CD8+ blood T cells by week 6 at 0.1 to 3.0 mg/kg.

The CDR3 spans 13 residues. CDR1 and CDR2 (germline): SGHVS, FQNEAQ. Regarding this clone: The target antigen is unknown. At one of its ends the junction is not consistent with the germline gene, which may arise from a read error.

Assay: immunoSEQ multiplex PCR; the TCRdb copy retains only in-frame clones and omits some. The sample has about 31,000 clones; approximately 91% are singletons. This material consisted of CD4+ or CD8+ T cells sorted from blood, taken in a trial of the OX40 agonist ivuxolimab. The chain has TRBV7-8 and TRBJ1-4, with no clear D. This clonotype originated in an adult with an advanced solid tumor such as melanoma, head and neck, liver or kidney cancer. In DNA, the CDR3 is TGTGCCGGCAGTCAGTGGACTCGGGAAAAACTGTTTTTT. Translation gives CAGSQWTREKLFF.